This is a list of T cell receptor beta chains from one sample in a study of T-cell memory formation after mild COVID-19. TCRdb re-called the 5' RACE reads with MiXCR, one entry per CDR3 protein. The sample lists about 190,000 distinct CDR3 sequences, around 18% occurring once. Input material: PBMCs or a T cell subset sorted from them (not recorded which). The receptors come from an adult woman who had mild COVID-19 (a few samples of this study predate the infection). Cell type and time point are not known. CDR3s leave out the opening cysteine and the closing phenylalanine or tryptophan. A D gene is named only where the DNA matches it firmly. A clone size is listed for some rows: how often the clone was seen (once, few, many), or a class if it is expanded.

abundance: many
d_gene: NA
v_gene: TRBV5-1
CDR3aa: ASSLSGTREAF

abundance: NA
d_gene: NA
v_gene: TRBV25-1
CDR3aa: ATIPRTSYEQY

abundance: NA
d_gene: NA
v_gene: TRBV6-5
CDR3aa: ASSYSNSGTQY

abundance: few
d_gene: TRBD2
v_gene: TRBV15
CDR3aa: ATSPSGRAGGAAKNIQY

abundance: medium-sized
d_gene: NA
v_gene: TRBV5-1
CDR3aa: ASSSTTGTLTYEQY

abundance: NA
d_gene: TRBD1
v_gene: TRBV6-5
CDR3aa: ASSYGGQGFYGYT

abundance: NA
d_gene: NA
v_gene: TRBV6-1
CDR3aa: ASSPNRLGGQF

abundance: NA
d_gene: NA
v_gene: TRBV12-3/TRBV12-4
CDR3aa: ASSFYPVSNTEAF

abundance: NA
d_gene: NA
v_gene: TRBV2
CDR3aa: ASREVTGANEQY

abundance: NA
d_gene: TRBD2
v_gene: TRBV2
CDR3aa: ASIMTRTSSYNEQF

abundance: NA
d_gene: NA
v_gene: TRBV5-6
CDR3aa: ASSLVPAGANTEAF

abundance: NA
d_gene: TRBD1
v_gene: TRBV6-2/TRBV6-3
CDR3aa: ASRHRGSGANVLT

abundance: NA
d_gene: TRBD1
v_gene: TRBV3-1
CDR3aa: ASSQGTGGLWQPQH

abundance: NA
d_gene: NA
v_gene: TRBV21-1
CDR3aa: ASSKARKGTDSNTGELF

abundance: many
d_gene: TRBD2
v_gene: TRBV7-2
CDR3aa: ASSPGRGLGGEQY

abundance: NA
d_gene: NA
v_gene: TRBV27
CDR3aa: ASSLLDTDTQY

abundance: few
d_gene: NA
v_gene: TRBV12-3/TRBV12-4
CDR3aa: ASSHFRRGGDGYT

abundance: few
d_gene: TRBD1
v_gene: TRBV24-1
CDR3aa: ATSDTGTGFGGELF

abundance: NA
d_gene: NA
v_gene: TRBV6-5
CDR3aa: ASSYLGGTSGTQY

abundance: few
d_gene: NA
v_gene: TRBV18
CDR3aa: ASSPSLYQETQY

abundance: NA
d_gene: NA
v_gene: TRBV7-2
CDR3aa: ASSRRGTGGEKLF

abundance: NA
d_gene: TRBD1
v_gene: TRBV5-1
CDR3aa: ASSLVRTGSVEQY

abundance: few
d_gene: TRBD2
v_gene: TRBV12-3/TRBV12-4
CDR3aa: ASSLAAPSGGSAQY

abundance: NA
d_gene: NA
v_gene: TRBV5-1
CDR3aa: ASSWDKNTEAF

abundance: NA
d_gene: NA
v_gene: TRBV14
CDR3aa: ASSQGGVYGYGYT

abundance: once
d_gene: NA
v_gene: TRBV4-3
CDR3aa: ASSPVGSGANVLT

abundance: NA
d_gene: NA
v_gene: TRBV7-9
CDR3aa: ASSLTRSSYNEQF

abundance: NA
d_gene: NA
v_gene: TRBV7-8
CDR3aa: ASSLVGSGLGNYGYT

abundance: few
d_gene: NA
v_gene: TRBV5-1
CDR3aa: ASSVQGVDAF

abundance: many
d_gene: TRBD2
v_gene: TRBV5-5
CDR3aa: ASSRTSPVVFGEQF

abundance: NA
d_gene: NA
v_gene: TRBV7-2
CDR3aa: ASSFRAQETQY

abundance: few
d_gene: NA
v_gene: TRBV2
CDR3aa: ASSLERRGSGELF